The rows below give T cell receptor beta chains drawn from one sample of a study of control samples from healthy donors and cancer patients. Some clones are missing from TCRdb's copy, which holds only in-frame ones; the method was immunoSEQ multiplex PCR. This sample has about 110,000 clones; approximately 84% occur once, and the top ten carry approximately 6.7%. Specimen: blood. Source of these receptors: a young man in good health. Both conserved end residues are part of each CDR3. D genes are given only for firm matches. The size field is filled for only some rows; it gives once, few, many or a size class.

>TRBV14|TRBD2|TRBJ2-3|once
CASSQISGGLDGTDTQYF
TGTGCCAGCAGCCAAATAAGCGGGGGACTGGACGGGACAGATACGCAGTATTTT
>TRBV20-1|TRBD1|TRBJ1-5|once
CSASAPQGNGIQPQHF
TGCAGTGCTAGTGCCCCACAGGGGAATGGGATTCAGCCCCAGCATTTT
>TRBV7-9|TRBD1|TRBJ2-7|.
CASNPGTGKSYEQYF
TGTGCCAGCAACCCCGGGACAGGCAAGTCCTACGAGCAGTACTTC
>TRBV7-6|.|TRBJ1-1|.
CASSSNTEAFF
TGTGCCAGCAGCTCTAACACTGAAGCTTTCTTT
>TRBV4-2|TRBD2|TRBJ2-3|.
CASSPTSEGSYTQYF
TGTGCCAGCAGCCCGACTAGCGAGGGAAGCTATACGCAGTATTTT
>TRBV7-2|.|TRBJ2-7|.
CASSPQGLGMDEQYF
TGTGCCAGCAGCCCCCAGGGGCTTGGGATGGACGAGCAGTACTTC
>TRBV3-1/TRBV3-2|.|TRBJ1-1|.
CASSSRRMATTEAFF
TGTGCCAGCAGCTCGCGTCGGATGGCTACCACTGAAGCTTTCTTT
>TRBV7-2|.|TRBJ2-7|.
CASNLDRSYEQYF
TGTGCCAGCAATTTAGACCGGTCCTACGAGCAGTACTTC
>TRBV7-2|.|TRBJ2-7|.
CASSFNGEQYF
TGTGCCAGCAGCTTTAACGGGGAGCAGTACTTC
>TRBV24-1|.|TRBJ1-1|few
CATALGGVNTEAFF
TGTGCCACCGCACTGGGCGGGGTGAACACTGAAGCTTTCTTT
>TRBV28|TRBD2|TRBJ2-3|few
CASSLGGESDTQYF
TGTGCCAGCAGTTTGGGAGGGGAATCGGATACGCAGTATTTT
>TRBV15|TRBD1|TRBJ2-1|.
CATSTRDRGGNEQFF
TGTGCCACCAGCACCCGGGACAGGGGAGGCAATGAGCAGTTCTTC
>TRBV7-2|.|TRBJ1-4|.
CASSSSQGIGKLFF
TGTGCCAGCAGCTCGAGCCAGGGGATAGGAAAACTGTTTTTT
>TRBV7-2|.|TRBJ1-5|.
CASSFWAINQPQHF
TGTGCCAGCAGCTTTTGGGCCATTAATCAGCCCCAGCATTTT
>TRBV5-4|.|TRBJ1-6|few
CASSPLPYSPLHF
TGTGCCAGCAGCCCACTTCCTTATTCACCCCTCCACTTT
>TRBV29-1|TRBD1|TRBJ2-1|.
CSVRPRTGVNEQFF
TGCAGCGTACGACCGCGGACAGGGGTCAATGAGCAGTTCTTC
>TRBV4-1|.|TRBJ2-5|.
CASSQGHQETQYF
TGCGCCAGCAGCCAAGGGCATCAAGAGACCCAGTACTTC
>TRBV4-3|.|TRBJ1-3|.
CASSQDRVIYYRGNTIYF
TGCGCCAGCAGCCAAGATCGCGTAATATACTACAGGGGAAACACCATATATTTT
>TRBV28|.|TRBJ1-1|.
CASSLRGRGPDNTEAFF
TGTGCCAGCAGTTTGCGCGGCAGGGGCCCTGATAACACTGAAGCTTTCTTT
>TRBV29-1|TRBD1|TRBJ2-5|.
CSAIVYRGQETQYF
TGCAGCGCTATTGTCTACAGGGGGCAAGAGACCCAGTACTTC
>TRBV18|.|TRBJ1-1|once
CASSPGGRTEAFF
TGTGCCAGCTCACCGGGGGGTCGAACTGAAGCTTTCTTT
>TRBV5-6|.|TRBJ1-6|once
CASSLASRRGIGSPLHF
TGTGCCAGCAGCTTGGCCAGCAGGAGGGGGATCGGATCACCCCTCCACTTT
>TRBV25-1|.|TRBJ1-3|.
CASSGAGENTIYF
TGTGCCAGCAGTGGGGCAGGGGAGAACACCATATATTTT
>TRBV28|TRBD1|TRBJ2-7|.
CASSSLTGYGPDEQYF
TGTGCCAGCAGTTCCCTGACAGGGTACGGACCCGACGAGCAGTACTTC
>TRBV7-8|.|TRBJ2-5|once
CASSWALPSQETQYF
TGTGCCAGCAGCTGGGCTCTTCCCTCCCAAGAGACCCAGTACTTC
>TRBV24-1|.|TRBJ2-3|.
CATSDSRRGSTDTQYF
TGTGCCACCAGTGACTCAAGAAGGGGGAGCACAGATACGCAGTATTTT
>TRBV10-1|.|TRBJ1-3|few
CASSESRFLHSGNTIYF
TGCGCCAGCAGTGAAAGCCGTTTTCTTCACTCTGGAAACACCATATATTTT